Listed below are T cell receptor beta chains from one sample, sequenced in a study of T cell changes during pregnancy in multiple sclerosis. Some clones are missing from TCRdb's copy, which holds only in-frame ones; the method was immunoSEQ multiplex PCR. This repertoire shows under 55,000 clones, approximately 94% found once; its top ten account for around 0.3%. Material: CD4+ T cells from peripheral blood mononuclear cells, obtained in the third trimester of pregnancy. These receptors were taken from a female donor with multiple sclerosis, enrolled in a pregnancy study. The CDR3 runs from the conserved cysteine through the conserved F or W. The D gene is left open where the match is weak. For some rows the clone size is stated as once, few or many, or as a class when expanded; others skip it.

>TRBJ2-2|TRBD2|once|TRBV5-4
CASSPGLAGTTGELFF
TGTGCCAGCAGTCCGGGACTAGCGGGAACCACCGGGGAGCTGTTTTTT
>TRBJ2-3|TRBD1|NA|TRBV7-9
CASSPRTGGGDTQYF
TGTGCCAGCAGCCCGCGGACAGGGGGGGGAGATACGCAGTATTTT
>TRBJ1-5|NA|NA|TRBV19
CASSIDTGYSNQPQHF
TGTGCCAGTAGTATTGATACAGGTTATAGCAATCAGCCCCAGCATTTT
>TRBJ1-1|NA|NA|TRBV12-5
CASGLEPNTEAFF
TGTGCTAGTGGTTTGGAGCCGAACACTGAAGCTTTCTTT
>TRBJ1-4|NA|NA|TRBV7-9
CASSLVRQTNEKLFF
TGTGCCAGCAGCTTAGTGAGACAGACTAATGAAAAACTGTTTTTT
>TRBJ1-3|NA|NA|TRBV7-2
CASSLDQGTPNTIYF
TGTGCCAGCAGCTTAGACCAGGGGACCCCGAACACCATATATTTT
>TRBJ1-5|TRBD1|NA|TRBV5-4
CASSLSSLTGRNQPQHF
TGTGCCAGCAGCTTGAGTTCTCTGACAGGGAGGAATCAGCCCCAGCATTTT
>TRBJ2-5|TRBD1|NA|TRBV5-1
CASSGQGARETQYF
TGCGCCAGCAGCGGACAGGGGGCTAGAGAGACCCAGTACTTC
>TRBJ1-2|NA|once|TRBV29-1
CSVEYGGGYGYTF
TGCAGCGTTGAGTACGGCGGCGGCTATGGCTACACCTTC
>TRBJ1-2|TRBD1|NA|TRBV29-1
CSAPGQHIYGYTF
TGCAGCGCCCCGGGACAGCACATCTATGGCTACACCTTC
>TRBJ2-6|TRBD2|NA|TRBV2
CASIGTTNSGANVLTF
TGTGCCAGCATTGGGACTACAAACTCTGGGGCCAACGTCCTGACTTTC
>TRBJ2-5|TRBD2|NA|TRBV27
CASSLLAGSNQETQYF
TGTGCCAGCAGTTTGTTAGCGGGGTCCAACCAAGAGACCCAGTACTTC
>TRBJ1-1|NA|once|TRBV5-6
CASSPQGVSTEAFF
TGTGCCAGCAGCCCACAGGGTGTCTCCACTGAAGCTTTCTTT
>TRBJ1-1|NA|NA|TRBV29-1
CSVVRSGTEAFF
TGCAGCGTTGTAAGGTCGGGCACTGAAGCTTTCTTT
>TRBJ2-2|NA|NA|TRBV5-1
CASSLEERKNTGELFF
TGCGCCAGCAGCTTGGAAGAGCGGAAGAACACCGGGGAGCTGTTTTTT
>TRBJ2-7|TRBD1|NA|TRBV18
CASSLGQGAEQYF
TGTGCCAGCTCCCTAGGACAGGGAGCCGAGCAGTACTTC
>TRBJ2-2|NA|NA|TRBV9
CASSVQNAAGELFF
TGTGCCAGCAGCGTACAAAACGCGGCCGGGGAGCTGTTTTTT
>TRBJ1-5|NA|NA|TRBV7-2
CASRRDYNQPQHF
TGTGCCAGCAGACGGGATTACAATCAGCCCCAGCATTTT
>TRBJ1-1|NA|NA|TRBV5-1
CASVGATEAFF
TGCGCCAGTGTGGGCGCCACTGAAGCTTTCTTT
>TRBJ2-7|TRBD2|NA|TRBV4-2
CASSQDLGPGGGRMNYEQYF
TGTGCCAGCAGCCAAGATCTAGGTCCGGGGGGTGGACGGATGAACTACGAGCAGTACTTC
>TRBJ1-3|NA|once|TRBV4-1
CASSRGEGEVAGNTIYF
TGCGCCAGCAGCCGTGGGGAGGGAGAAGTAGCTGGAAACACCATATATTTT
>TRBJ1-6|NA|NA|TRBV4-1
CASSQDGDVSSYNSPLHF
TGCGCCAGCAGCCAAGACGGAGACGTGAGCTCCTATAATTCACCCCTCCACTTT
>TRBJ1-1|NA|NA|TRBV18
CASSPTAQLEAFF
TGTGCCAGCTCACCAACAGCACAGCTTGAAGCTTTCTTT
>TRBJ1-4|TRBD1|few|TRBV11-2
CASSPGEGTGLGEKLFF
TGTGCCAGCAGCCCCGGCGAGGGGACAGGGCTAGGTGAAAAACTGTTTTTT
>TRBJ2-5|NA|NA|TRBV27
CASSFVGQSQETQYF
TGTGCCAGCAGTTTTGTAGGACAGAGTCAAGAGACCCAGTACTTC
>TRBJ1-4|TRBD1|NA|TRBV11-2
CASSDRGQIREKLFF
TGTGCCAGCAGCGACCGGGGACAGATTAGGGAAAAACTGTTTTTT
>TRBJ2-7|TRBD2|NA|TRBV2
CASMKGTSPFEQYF
TGTGCCAGCATGAAAGGGACTAGCCCTTTCGAGCAGTACTTC
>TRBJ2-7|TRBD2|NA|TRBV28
CASSSASGLLYEQYF
TGTGCCAGCAGTTCGGCTAGCGGACTATTATACGAGCAGTACTTC
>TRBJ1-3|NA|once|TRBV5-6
CASSLRGQFSGNTIYF
TGTGCCAGCAGCTTGAGGGGACAATTCTCTGGAAACACCATATATTTT
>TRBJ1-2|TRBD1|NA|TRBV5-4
CASNQDRGDGYTF
TGTGCCAGCAACCAGGACAGGGGTGATGGCTACACCTTC
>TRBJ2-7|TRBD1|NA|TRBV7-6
CASSLLPGQPYYEQYF
TGTGCCAGCAGCCTTCTGCCGGGACAGCCATACTACGAGCAGTACTTC
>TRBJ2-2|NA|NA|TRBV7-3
CASSPENRAGTGELFF
TGTGCCAGTAGCCCCGAGAACAGGGCTGGCACCGGGGAGCTGTTTTTT
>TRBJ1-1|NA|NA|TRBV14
CASSQVSGGDSEAFF
TGTGCCAGCAGCCAAGTCTCGGGGGGTGACTCTGAAGCTTTCTTT
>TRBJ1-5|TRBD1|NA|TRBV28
CASRGTGSTQPQHF
TGTGCCAGCAGGGGGACAGGGAGTACGCAGCCCCAGCATTTT
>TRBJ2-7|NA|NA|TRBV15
CATSRDPLSYEQYF
TGTGCCACCAGCAGAGACCCACTAAGCTACGAGCAGTACTTC
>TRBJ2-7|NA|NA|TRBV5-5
CASSPTWEGGRSYEQYF
TGTGCCAGCAGCCCAACCTGGGAGGGGGGGCGGTCCTACGAGCAGTACTTC
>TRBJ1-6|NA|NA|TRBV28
CASSLERHSPLHF
TGTGCCAGCAGTTTAGAGCGCCATTCACCCCTCCACTTT
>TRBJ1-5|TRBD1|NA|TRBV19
CASSIGTGGGNQPQHF
TGTGCCAGTAGTATAGGTACAGGGGGAGGCAATCAGCCCCAGCATTTT
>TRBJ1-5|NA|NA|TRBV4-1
CASSQDIGHPNQPQHF
TGCGCCAGCAGCCAAGATATCGGACACCCCAATCAGCCCCAGCATTTT
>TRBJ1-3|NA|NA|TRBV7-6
CASSPRQADMADTIYF
TGTGCCAGCAGCCCCCGACAGGCAGACATGGCAGACACCATATATTTT
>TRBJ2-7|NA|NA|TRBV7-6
CASSLFSGLSSYEQYF
TGTGCCAGCAGCTTATTTAGCGGCCTCTCTTCATACGAGCAGTACTTC
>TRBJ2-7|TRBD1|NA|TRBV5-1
CASSEDRAPYEQYF
TGCGCCAGCAGCGAGGACAGGGCCCCCTACGAGCAGTACTTC
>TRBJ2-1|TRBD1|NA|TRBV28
CASSFPQGQAYNEQFF
TGTGCCAGCAGTTTCCCCCAGGGACAGGCCTACAATGAGCAGTTCTTC
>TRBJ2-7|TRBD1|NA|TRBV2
CASRGLKGQGAGEQYF
TGTGCCAGCAGGGGTCTTAAAGGACAGGGGGCGGGGGAGCAGTACTTC
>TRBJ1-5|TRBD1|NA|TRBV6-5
CASSWDRNQPQHF
TGTGCCAGCAGTTGGGACAGGAATCAGCCCCAGCATTTT
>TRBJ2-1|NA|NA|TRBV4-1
CASSQERNSYNEQFF
TGCGCCAGCAGCCAGGAGAGGAACTCCTACAATGAGCAGTTCTTC
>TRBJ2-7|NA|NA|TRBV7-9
CASSLSPYEQYF
TGTGCCAGCAGCTTAAGCCCCTACGAGCAGTACTTC
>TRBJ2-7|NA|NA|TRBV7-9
CASSPVLVEQYF
TGTGCCAGCAGCCCAGTTTTGGTTGAGCAGTACTTC
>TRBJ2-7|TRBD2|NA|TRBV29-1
CSVEELAGGEQYF
TGCAGCGTTGAAGAGCTAGCGGGAGGCGAGCAGTACTTC
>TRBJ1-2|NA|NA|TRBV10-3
CAINPLGALHGYTF
TGTGCCATCAATCCTTTGGGGGCTTTGCATGGCTACACCTTC
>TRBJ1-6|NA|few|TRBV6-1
CASSNPGLRNSPLHF
TGTGCCAGCAGTAACCCGGGACTGAGGAATTCACCCCTCCACTTT
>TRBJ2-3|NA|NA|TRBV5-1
CASSLPTSTDTQYF
TGCGCCAGCAGCTTGCCGACTAGCACAGATACGCAGTATTTT
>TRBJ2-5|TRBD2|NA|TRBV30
CAWSRASGGLETQYF
TGTGCCTGGAGTAGGGCTAGCGGGGGGTTGGAGACCCAGTACTTC
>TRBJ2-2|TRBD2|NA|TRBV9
CASSPTSLNTGELFF
TGTGCCAGCAGCCCGACTAGCCTGAACACCGGGGAGCTGTTTTTT